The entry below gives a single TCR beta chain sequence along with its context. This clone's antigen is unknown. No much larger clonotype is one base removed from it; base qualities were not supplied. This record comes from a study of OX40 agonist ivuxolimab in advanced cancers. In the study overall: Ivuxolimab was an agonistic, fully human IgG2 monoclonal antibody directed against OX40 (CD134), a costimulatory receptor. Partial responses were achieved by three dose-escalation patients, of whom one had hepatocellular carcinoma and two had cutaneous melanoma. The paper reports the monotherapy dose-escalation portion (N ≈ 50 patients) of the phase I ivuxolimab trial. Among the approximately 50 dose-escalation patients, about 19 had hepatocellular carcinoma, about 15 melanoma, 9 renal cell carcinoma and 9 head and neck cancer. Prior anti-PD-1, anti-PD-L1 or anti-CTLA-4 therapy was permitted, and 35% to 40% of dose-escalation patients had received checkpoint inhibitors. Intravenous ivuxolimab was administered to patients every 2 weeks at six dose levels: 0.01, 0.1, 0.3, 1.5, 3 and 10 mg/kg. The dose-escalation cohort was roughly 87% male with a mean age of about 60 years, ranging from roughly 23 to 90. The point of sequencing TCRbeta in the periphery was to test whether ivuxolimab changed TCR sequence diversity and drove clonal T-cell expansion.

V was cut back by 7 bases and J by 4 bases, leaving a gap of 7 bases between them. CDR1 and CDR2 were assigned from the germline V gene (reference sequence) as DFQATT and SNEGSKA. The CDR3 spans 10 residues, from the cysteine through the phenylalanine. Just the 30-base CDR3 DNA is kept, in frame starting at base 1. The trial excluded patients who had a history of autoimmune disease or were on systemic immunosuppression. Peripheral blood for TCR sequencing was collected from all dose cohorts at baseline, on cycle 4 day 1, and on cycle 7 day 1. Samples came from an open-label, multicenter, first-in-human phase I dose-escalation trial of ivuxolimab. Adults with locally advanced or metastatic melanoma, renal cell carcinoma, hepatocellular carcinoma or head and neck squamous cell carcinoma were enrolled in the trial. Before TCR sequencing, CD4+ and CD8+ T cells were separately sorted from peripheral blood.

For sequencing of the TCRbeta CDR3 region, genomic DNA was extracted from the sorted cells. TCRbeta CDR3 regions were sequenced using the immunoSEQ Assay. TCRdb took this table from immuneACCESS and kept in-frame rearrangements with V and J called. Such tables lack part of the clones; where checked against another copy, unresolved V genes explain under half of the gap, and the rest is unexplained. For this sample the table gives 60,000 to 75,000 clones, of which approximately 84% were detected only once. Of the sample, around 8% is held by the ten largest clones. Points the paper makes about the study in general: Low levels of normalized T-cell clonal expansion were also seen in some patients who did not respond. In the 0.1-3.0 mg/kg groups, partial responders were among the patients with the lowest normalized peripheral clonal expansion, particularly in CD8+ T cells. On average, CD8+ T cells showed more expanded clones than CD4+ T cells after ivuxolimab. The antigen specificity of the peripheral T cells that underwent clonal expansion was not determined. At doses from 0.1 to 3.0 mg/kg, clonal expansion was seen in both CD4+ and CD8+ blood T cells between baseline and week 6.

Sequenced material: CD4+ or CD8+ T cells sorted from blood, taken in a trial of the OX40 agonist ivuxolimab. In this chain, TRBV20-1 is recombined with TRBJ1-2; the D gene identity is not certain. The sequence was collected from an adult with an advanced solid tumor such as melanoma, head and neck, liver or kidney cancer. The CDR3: CSVHGYGYTF. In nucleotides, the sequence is TGCAGTGTTCACGGCTATGGCTACACCTTC.